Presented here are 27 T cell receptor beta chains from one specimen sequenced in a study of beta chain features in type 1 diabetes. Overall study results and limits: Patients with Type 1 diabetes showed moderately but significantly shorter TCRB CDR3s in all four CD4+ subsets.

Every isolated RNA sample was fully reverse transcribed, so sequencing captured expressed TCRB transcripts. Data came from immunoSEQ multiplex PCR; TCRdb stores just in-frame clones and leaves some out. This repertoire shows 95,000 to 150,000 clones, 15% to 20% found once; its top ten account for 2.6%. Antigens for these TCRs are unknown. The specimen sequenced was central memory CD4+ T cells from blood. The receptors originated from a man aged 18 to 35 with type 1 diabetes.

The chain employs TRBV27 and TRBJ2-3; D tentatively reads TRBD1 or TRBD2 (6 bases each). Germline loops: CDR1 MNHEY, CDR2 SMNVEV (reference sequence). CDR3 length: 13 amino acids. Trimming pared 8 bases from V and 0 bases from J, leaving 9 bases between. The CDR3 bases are TGTGCCAGCCAGGGGACTAGCACAGATACGCAGTATTTT. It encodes CASQGTSTDTQYF.

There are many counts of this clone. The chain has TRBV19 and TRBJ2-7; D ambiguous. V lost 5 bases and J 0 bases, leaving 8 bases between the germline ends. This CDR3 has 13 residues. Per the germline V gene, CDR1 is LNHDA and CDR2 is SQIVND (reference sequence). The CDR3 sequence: CASSPNFSYEQYF. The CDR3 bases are TGTGCCAGTAGTCCCAACTTCTCCTACGAGCAGTACTTC.

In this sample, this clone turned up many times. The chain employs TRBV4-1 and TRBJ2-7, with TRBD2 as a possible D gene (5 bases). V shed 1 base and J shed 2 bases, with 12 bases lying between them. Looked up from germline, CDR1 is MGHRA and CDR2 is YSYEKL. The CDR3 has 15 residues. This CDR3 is CASSQVPGYTYEQYF. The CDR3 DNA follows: TGCGCCAGCAGCCAAGTTCCGGGATATACCTACGAGCAGTACTTC.

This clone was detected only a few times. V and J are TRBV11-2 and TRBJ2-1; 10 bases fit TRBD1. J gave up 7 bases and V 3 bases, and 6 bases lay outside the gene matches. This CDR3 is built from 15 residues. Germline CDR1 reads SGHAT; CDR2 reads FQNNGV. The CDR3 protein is CASSFRQGARNEQFF. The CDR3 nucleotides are TGTGCCAGCAGCTTCCGACAGGGGGCGAGGAATGAGCAGTTCTTC.

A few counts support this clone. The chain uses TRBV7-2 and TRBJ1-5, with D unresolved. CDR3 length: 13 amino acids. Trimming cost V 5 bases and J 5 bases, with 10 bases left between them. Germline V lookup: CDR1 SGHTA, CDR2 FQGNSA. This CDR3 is CASSAVGDQPQHF. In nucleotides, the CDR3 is TGTGCCAGCAGCGCAGTCGGGGATCAGCCCCAGCATTTT.

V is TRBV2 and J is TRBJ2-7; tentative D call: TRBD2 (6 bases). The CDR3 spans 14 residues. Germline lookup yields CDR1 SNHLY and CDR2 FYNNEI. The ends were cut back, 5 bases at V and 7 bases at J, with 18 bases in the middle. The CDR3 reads CASSSQTSRQEQYF. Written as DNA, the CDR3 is TGTGCCAGCAGTTCCCAGACTAGTAGACAAGAGCAGTACTTC.

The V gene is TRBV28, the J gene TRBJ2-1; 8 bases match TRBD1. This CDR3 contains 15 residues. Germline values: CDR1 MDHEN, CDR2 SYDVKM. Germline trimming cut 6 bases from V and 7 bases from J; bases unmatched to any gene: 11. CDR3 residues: CASSGSGGEWNEQFF. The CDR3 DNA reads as TGTGCCAGCAGCGGATCAGGGGGCGAATGGAATGAGCAGTTCTTC.

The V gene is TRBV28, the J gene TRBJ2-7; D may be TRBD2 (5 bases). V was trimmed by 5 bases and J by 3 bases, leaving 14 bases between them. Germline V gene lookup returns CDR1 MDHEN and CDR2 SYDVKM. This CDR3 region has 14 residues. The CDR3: CASSPPYRDYEQYF. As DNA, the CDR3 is TGTGCCAGCAGTCCTCCCTATCGGGACTACGAGCAGTACTTC.

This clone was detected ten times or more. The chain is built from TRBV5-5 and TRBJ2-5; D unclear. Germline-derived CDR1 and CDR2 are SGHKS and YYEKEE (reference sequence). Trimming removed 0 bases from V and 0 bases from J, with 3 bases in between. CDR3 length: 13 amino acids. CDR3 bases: TGTGCCAGCAGCTTGGCCTACCAAGAGACCCAGTACTTC. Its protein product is CASSLAYQETQYF.

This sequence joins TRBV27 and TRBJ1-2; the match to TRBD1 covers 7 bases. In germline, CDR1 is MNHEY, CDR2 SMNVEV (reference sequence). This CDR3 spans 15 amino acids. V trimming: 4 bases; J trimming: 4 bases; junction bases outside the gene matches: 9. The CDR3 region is CASSSGTGTAYGYTF. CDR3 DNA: TGTGCCAGCAGTTCCGGAACCGGGACAGCCTATGGCTACACCTTC.

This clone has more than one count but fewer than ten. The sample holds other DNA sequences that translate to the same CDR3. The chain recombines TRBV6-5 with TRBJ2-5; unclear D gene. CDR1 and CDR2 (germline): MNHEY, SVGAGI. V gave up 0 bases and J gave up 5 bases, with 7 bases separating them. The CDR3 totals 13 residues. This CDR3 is CASSYSPGETQYF. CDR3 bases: TGTGCCAGCAGTTACTCGCCGGGCGAGACCCAGTACTTC.

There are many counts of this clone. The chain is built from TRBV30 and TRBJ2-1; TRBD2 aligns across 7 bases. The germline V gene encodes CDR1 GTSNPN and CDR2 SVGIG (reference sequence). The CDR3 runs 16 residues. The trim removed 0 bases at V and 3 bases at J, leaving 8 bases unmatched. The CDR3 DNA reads TGTGCCTGGAGTGTTGGGGGTAGCGGGTTCTACAATGAGCAGTTCTTC. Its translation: CAWSVGGSGFYNEQFF.

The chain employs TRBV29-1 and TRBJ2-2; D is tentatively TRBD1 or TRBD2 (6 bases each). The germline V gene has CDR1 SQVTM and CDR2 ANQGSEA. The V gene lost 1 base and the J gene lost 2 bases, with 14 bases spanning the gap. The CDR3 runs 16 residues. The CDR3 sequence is CSVEGSGGINTGELFF. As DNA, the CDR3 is TGCAGCGTTGAAGGGTCCGGGGGCATTAACACCGGGGAGCTGTTTTTT.

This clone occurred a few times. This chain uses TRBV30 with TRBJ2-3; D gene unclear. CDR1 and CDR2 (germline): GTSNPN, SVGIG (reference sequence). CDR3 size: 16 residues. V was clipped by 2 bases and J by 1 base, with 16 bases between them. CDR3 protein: CAWSRSWGAGTDTQYF. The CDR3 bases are TGTGCCTGGAGTCGGAGTTGGGGTGCCGGCACAGATACGCAGTATTTT.

The CDR3 reads CASNKQQGNEQYF. As DNA, the CDR3 is TGTGCCAGCAACAAACAGCAGGGCAACGAGCAGTACTTC. The chain carries TRBV28 and TRBJ2-7; D is possibly TRBD1 (5 bases). The CDR3 has 13 residues. Looked up from germline, CDR1 is MDHEN and CDR2 is SYDVKM. Trimming took 7 bases from V and 5 from J, leaving 15 bases between them.

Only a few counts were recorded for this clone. CDR3 in amino acids: CASTGMQNGELFF. As DNA, the CDR3 is TGTGCCAGCACCGGGATGCAGAACGGGGAGCTGTTTTTT. The V call is TRBV5-4, the J call TRBJ2-2; D is possibly TRBD2 (5 bases). From germline, CDR1 is SGHNT and CDR2 YYREEE (reference sequence). V lost 6 bases, J lost 7 bases, and 13 bases lay in between. The CDR3 runs to 13 residues.

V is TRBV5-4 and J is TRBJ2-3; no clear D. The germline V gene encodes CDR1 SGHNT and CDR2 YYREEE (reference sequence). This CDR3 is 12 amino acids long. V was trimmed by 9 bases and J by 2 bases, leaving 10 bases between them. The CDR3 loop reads CATRGDTDTQYF. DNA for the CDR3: TGTGCCACCAGAGGAGACACAGATACGCAGTATTTT.

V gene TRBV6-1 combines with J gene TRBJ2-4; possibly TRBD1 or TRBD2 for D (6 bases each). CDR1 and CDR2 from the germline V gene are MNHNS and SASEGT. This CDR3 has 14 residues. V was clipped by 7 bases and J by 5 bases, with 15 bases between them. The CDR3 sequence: CASMTGGGENIQYF. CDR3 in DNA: TGTGCCAGCATGACCGGGGGCGGAGAAAACATTCAGTACTTC.

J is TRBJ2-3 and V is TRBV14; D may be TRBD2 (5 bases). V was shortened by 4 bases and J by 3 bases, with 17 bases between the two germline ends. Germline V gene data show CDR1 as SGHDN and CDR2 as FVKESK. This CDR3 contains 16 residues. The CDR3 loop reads CASSLGNGMNTDTQYF. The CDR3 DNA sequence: TGTGCCAGCAGCCTGGGGAACGGGATGAATACAGATACGCAGTATTTT.

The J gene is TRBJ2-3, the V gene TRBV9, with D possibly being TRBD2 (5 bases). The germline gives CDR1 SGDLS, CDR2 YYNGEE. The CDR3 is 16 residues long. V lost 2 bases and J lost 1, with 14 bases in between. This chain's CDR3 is CASSVVMAGGTDTQYF. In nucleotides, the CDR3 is TGTGCCAGCAGCGTGGTCATGGCCGGGGGCACAGATACGCAGTATTTT.

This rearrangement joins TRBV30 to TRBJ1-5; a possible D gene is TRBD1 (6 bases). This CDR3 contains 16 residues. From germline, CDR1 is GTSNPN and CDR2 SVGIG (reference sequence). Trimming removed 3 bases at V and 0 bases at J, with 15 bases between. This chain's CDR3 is CAWRSGTHYSNQPQHF. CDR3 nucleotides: TGTGCCTGGAGATCCGGGACACATTATAGCAATCAGCCCCAGCATTTT. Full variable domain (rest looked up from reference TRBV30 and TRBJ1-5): SQTIHQWPATLVQPVGSPLSLECTVEGTSNPNLYWYRQAAGRGLQLLFYSVGIGQISSEVPQNLSASRPQDRQFILSSKKLLLSDSGFYLCAWRSGTHYSNQPQHFGDGTRLSIL.

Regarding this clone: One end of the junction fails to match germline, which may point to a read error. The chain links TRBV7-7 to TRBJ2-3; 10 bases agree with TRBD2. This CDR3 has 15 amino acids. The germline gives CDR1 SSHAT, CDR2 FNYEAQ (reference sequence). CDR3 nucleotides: TGTGCTAGCAGCTCACGAGGGACTAGCGAAGATACGCAGTATTTT. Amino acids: CASSSRGTSEDTQYF.

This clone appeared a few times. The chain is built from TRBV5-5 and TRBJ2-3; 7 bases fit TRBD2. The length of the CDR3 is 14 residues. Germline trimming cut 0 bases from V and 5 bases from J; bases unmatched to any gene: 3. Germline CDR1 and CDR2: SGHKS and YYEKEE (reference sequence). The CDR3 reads CASSLGGSRDTQYF. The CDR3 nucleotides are TGTGCCAGCAGCTTGGGCGGGAGTAGAGATACGCAGTATTTT.

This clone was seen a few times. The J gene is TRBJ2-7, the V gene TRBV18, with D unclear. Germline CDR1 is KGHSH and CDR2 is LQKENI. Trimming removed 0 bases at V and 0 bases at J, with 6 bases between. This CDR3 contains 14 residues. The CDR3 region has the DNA TGTGCCAGCTCACCACCGCGGAGCTCCTACGAGCAGTACTTC. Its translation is CASSPPRSSYEQYF.

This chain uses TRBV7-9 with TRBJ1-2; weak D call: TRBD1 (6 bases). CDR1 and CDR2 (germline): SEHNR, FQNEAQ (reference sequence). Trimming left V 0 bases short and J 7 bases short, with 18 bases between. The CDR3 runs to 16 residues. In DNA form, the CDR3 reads TGTGCCAGCAGCTTAGCAAACCCTGCCCAGGGGTTTGGCTACACCTTC. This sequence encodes CASSLANPAQGFGYTF. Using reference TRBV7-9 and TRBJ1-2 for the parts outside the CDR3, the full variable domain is DTGVSQNPRHKITKRGQNVTFRCDPISEHNRLYWYRQTLGQGPEFLTYFQNEAQLEKSRLLSDRFSAERPKGSFSTLEIQRTEQGDSAMYLCASSLANPAQGFGYTFGSGTRLTVV.

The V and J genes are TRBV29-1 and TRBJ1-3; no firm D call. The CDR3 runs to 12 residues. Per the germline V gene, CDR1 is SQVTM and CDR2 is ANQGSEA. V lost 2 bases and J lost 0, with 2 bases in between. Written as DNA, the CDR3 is TGCAGCGTTGAAAGCTCTGGAAACACCATATATTTT. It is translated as CSVESSGNTIYF.

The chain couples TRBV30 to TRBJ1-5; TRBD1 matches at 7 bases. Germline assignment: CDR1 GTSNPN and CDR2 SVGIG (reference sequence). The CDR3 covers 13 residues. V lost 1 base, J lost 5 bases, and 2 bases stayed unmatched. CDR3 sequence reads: CAWSGTGDQPQHF. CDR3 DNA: TGTGCCTGGAGTGGGACAGGCGATCAGCCCCAGCATTTT.